This is a list of T cell receptor beta chains from one sample in a study of blood T cell repertoires in COVID-19. Using immunoSEQ multiplex PCR, the repertoire was profiled, and TCRdb retains in-frame clones only, with some absent. The table has about 240,000 clones, around 86% seen once; the top ten hold over 3%. Sequencing was carried out using peripheral blood. Receptor source: a woman younger than 45 who had recovered from COVID-19. Each CDR3 is given with its conserved first and last residue. The D gene is left open where the match is weak. Rows may omit the clone size; those that give it use once, few, many or a size class.

CDR3 length	clone size	V gene	D gene	J gene	CDR3 DNA	CDR3 protein
15	few	TRBV27	TRBD1	TRBJ1-2	TGTGCCAGCAGTTTAGAACCGACAGGGAGCTATGGCTACACCTTC	CASSLEPTGSYGYTF
13	-	TRBV7-9	-	TRBJ1-2	TGTGCCAGCAGCTCGGAGCTCAACTATGGCTACACCTTC	CASSSELNYGYTF
15	-	TRBV5-5	-	TRBJ2-1	TGTGCCAGCAGCTTAGGACAAATCATCGGCAATGAGCAGTTCTTC	CASSLGQIIGNEQFF
15	-	TRBV5-6	TRBD1	TRBJ2-5	TGTGCCAGCAGTTCCCCGGGACAGGGGGAAGAGACCCAGTACTTC	CASSSPGQGEETQYF
15	-	TRBV9	TRBD1	TRBJ1-5	TGTGCCAGCAGCGCAGGAAGGGGGCGCGGTCAGCCCCAGCATTTT	CASSAGRGRGQPQHF
15	-	TRBV3-1/TRBV3-2	-	TRBJ1-2	TGTGCCAGCAGCTCCCGGACAGTCCCGCCCTATGGCTACACCTTC	CASSSRTVPPYGYTF
14	-	TRBV3-1/TRBV3-2	-	TRBJ1-2	TGTGCCAGCAGACCCCGGACTGAGCTCTATGGCTACACCTTC	CASRPRTELYGYTF
14	-	TRBV5-5	-	TRBJ2-7	TGTGCCAGCAGCCTCCTCTCGAGTTCGGGAGAGCAGTACTTC	CASSLLSSSGEQYF
17	-	TRBV7-3	TRBD1	TRBJ1-2	TGTGCCAGCAGCTTAACCCCACTGGGGCAGGGGGGTCATGGCTACACCTTC	CASSLTPLGQGGHGYTF
16	-	TRBV7-9	TRBD1	TRBJ2-7	TGTGCCAGCAGCTCCCGTGCTGGACAGGGGGCGGGGGAGCAGTACTTC	CASSSRAGQGAGEQYF
17	-	TRBV6-1	TRBD2	TRBJ2-3	TGTGCCAGCAGTGGGACTAGCGGGGGGGTCATAATGGATACGCAGTATTTT	CASSGTSGGVIMDTQYF
15	-	TRBV19	-	TRBJ2-7	TGTGCCAGTCGATTCATGGGGGGTACCTCCTACGAGCAGTACTTC	CASRFMGGTSYEQYF
14	-	TRBV15	-	TRBJ2-4	TGTGCCACCAGCAGAGATTCGCCCGGGATCATTCAGTACTTC	CATSRDSPGIIQYF
19	-	TRBV5-4	-	TRBJ2-7	TGTGCCAGCAGCTTGGAGACAGGCCCTCGATATTCGCCTTCCTACGAGCAGTACTTC	CASSLETGPRYSPSYEQYF
13	-	TRBV5-4	-	TRBJ1-6	TGTGCCAGCAGCGTACCGGGACAATCACCCCTCCACTTT	CASSVPGQSPLHF
16	-	TRBV5-1	-	TRBJ2-4	TGCGCCAGCAGCTCTGGGCCCTCGAGAGCCAAAAACATTCAGTACTTC	CASSSGPSRAKNIQYF
14	-	TRBV27	-	TRBJ1-5	TGTGCCAGCAGTTTCTTGGGGCGGGGTCAGCCCCAGCATTTT	CASSFLGRGQPQHF
14	-	TRBV6-5	-	TRBJ1-1	TGTGCCAGCAGTCCCCCGACAGTGAACACTGAAGCTTTCTTT	CASSPPTVNTEAFF
14	-	TRBV11-2	-	TRBJ1-1	TGTGCCAGCAGATTGGGGGGGGAGGGCACTGAAGCTTTCTTT	CASRLGGEGTEAFF
18	-	TRBV19	TRBD2	TRBJ2-4	TGTGCCAGTAGTACGGGACTAGCGGGGGGACTAGCCAAAAACATTCAGTACTTC	CASSTGLAGGLAKNIQYF
18	-	TRBV2	-	TRBJ1-4	TGTGCCAGCACTGATCCAGGGGAGGGATTTGCAACTAATGAAAAACTGTTTTTT	CASTDPGEGFATNEKLFF
14	-	TRBV4-1	-	TRBJ2-7	TGCGCCAGCAGCCAAGACAGGGGAACCTACGAGCAGTACTTC	CASSQDRGTYEQYF
15	-	TRBV11-1	TRBD2	TRBJ2-2	TGTGCCAGCAGCTTAGGCGGGGGGAACACCGGGGAGCTGTTTTTT	CASSLGGGNTGELFF
12	-	TRBV7-9	-	TRBJ1-3	TGTGCCAGCGCGGACTCTGGAAACACCATATATTTT	CASADSGNTIYF
13	-	TRBV5-1	TRBD1	TRBJ2-1	TGCGCCAGCAGCTTCGACAGGGAAATCCCGCGGGTCTTC	CASSFDREIPRVF
15	-	TRBV7-9	TRBD1	TRBJ1-2	TGTGCCAGCAGCTCCGGGACAGGGGGCGTTTATGGCTACACCTTC	CASSSGTGGVYGYTF
12	-	TRBV21-1	-	TRBJ1-1	TGTGCCAGAAGACAGGGGTTCACTGAAGCTTTCTTT	CARRQGFTEAFF
14	-	TRBV19	-	TRBJ1-2	TGTGCCAGTAAAGGAGATGAGGGCTTCTATGGCTACACCTTC	CASKGDEGFYGYTF
16	-	TRBV2	TRBD1	TRBJ1-2	TGTGCCAGCAGTTTTTCCGCCAGGGGGGCTAACTATGGCTACACCTTC	CASSFSARGANYGYTF
16	-	TRBV2	TRBD1	TRBJ2-1	TGTGCCAGCAGTGAAACCACAGGGGGCATTTACAATGAGCAGTTCTTC	CASSETTGGIYNEQFF
16	-	TRBV5-5	TRBD1	TRBJ2-7	TGTGCCAGCAGCTTTGGACAGGGACTTGAGTCCTACGAGCAGTACTTC	CASSFGQGLESYEQYF
17	-	TRBV7-2	-	TRBJ1-6	TGTGCCAGCAGCCCGCGGGCTTTGGAGGCTTATAATTCACCCCTCCACTTT	CASSPRALEAYNSPLHF
15	-	TRBV5-4	-	TRBJ2-7	TGTGCCAGCAGCCCCCACGGCAGGGGGGACTACGAGCAGTACTTC	CASSPHGRGDYEQYF
13	few	TRBV6-4	TRBD1	TRBJ1-5	TGTGCCAGCAGTCAGGGGGACAATCAGCCCCAGCATTTT	CASSQGDNQPQHF
15	-	TRBV10-2	TRBD1	TRBJ1-5	TGCGCCAGCAGTGAGTTAAGGACAGGGGGCCAGCCCCAGCATTTT	CASSELRTGGQPQHF
15	-	TRBV6-5	-	TRBJ1-2	TGTGCCAGCAGTTCATTTCGGGGGGACCCCTATGGCTACACCTTC	CASSSFRGDPYGYTF
15	few	TRBV7-2	TRBD2	TRBJ2-1	TGTGCCAGCAGCTTATTTGCGGGGGGGCCAAATGAGCAGTTCTTC	CASSLFAGGPNEQFF
16	-	TRBV4-1	TRBD1	TRBJ2-7	TGCGCCAGCAGCCGAGGTTCAGGACAGGGGACAATGGAGCAGTACTTC	CASSRGSGQGTMEQYF
15	-	TRBV5-6	-	TRBJ1-1	TGTGCCAGCAGCTATTGGACTTTGGAGGACACTGAAGCTTTCTTT	CASSYWTLEDTEAFF
15	-	TRBV6-5	TRBD2	TRBJ2-1	TGTGCCAGCAGGGCGCCGGGACTAGGAAACAATGAGCAGTTCTTC	CASRAPGLGNNEQFF
16	-	TRBV7-2	TRBD1	TRBJ1-6	TGTGCCAGCAGCCCCATGACAGGGTTTCGGAATTCACCCCTCCACTTT	CASSPMTGFRNSPLHF
17	-	TRBV4-1	-	TRBJ2-2	TGCGCCAGCAGCCAAGTAGGAGTGCCGATGAACACCGGGGAGCTGTTTTTT	CASSQVGVPMNTGELFF
14	-	TRBV7-2	-	TRBJ1-6	TGTGCCAGCAGCTTAGATTATTTGAATTCACCCCTCCACTTT	CASSLDYLNSPLHF
19	-	TRBV10-1	TRBD1	TRBJ1-3	TGCGCCAGCAGTGAGTCCAGAGACGGGACAGTATACTCTGGAAACACCATATATTTT	CASSESRDGTVYSGNTIYF
14	-	TRBV6-5	-	TRBJ2-7	TGTGCCAGCAGTTACTCGTTTTCGTCCTACGAGCAGTACTTC	CASSYSFSSYEQYF
18	-	TRBV3-1/TRBV3-2	-	TRBJ2-3	TGTGCCAGCAGCCCGGGACAACACCCGCGGGCGGTCACAGATACGCAGTATTTT	CASSPGQHPRAVTDTQYF
15	-	TRBV5-4	-	TRBJ2-6	TGTGCCAGCAGCTCACAGGCGGAAGGGGCCAACGTCCTGACTTTC	CASSSQAEGANVLTF
16	-	TRBV19	-	TRBJ1-1	TGTGCCAGTAGTATAGACCCCGTTAGAGAGAACACTGAAGCTTTCTTT	CASSIDPVRENTEAFF
13	once	TRBV5-1	TRBD2	TRBJ2-5	TGCGCCAGCAGCTTTGGACTAGCAGAGACCCAGTACTTC	CASSFGLAETQYF
14	-	TRBV19	-	TRBJ1-2	TGTGCCAGTAAAGTAGTTGAGTACGGGGATGGCTACACCTTC	CASKVVEYGDGYTF
11	once	TRBV11-3	-	TRBJ1-2	TGTGCCGGAGGGAGGAGCTATGGCTACACCTTC	CAGGRSYGYTF
21	-	TRBV7-8	TRBD1	TRBJ1-6	TGTGCCAGCAGCCCGCGAGGGACAGGGGGATCACGAACCCCCTATAATTCACCCCTCCACTTT	CASSPRGTGGSRTPYNSPLHF
16	-	TRBV18	-	TRBJ1-1	TGTGCCAGCTCGCTCTACTCCTCGGGTTTAAACACTGAAGCTTTCTTT	CASSLYSSGLNTEAFF